The subject of this entry is one T cell receptor beta chain. Other DNA sequences of this sample code for an identical CDR3. Seattle patient enrollment occurred during active infection, with longitudinal follow-up thereafter. The source of the sample is a study of blood T cell repertoires in COVID-19. The repertoire was sequenced with immunoSEQ multiplex PCR; TCRdb's copy has only in-frame clones and lacks some. The sample has fewer than 400,000 clones, roughly 88% seen once. This clonotype was sampled from a young woman with COVID-19, enrolled during active disease. Input material: peripheral blood.

CDR3 DNA sequence: TGTGCCTGGAGTGTCAGCGCAGATACGCAGTATTTT. Translation gives CAWSVSADTQYF. The chain carries TRBV30 and TRBJ2-3; no definite D call. CDR3 length equals 12 residues. V was clipped by 0 bases and J by 4 bases, with 5 bases between them. Germline V lookup: CDR1 GTSNPN, CDR2 SVGIG (reference sequence).